Below, one T cell receptor beta chain is given with its context. Its antigen target is currently unknown. No much larger clone is present one base from it, and per-base qualities are unavailable. CD8 naive samples were obtained by positive selection for CCR7 among CD45RO-negative cells, yielding a CD45RA+CCR7+ population from which TemRA cells were excluded. Donors were healthy HIV-negative adults with no recently reported acute infections or vaccinations. Every donor was a Caucasian adult living in Nashville, Tennessee, USA. Blood was obtained by leukapheresis, after which PBMCs were separated by Ficoll-Histopaque density gradient centrifugation and cryopreserved in liquid nitrogen vapor phase. Purity and quantity of every magnetically sorted T cell population were checked by analytical flow cytometry. From each sorted fraction, genomic DNA was isolated and quantified by UV absorbance on a Nanodrop 2000c.

TCR CDR3 regions were amplified from genomic DNA by multiplex PCR using the deep immunoSEQ assay. Extracted genomic DNA from each cell subset was spread evenly across all wells of several immunoSEQ 96-well plates, with each plate serving as a replicate. For sorted subsets, about 0.2 ug genomic DNA, equal to about 30,000 T cell genomes, was loaded into each replicate PCR. Purified libraries were quantified with a Qubit 3.0 fluorometer, sized on a Bioanalyzer 2100, and re-quantified with the KAPA Library Quantification kit. Every immunoSEQ 96-well plate was sequenced on a dedicated single-read 150-cycle Illumina NextSeq 550 flow cell. Per the source publication's procedure: The immunoSEQ output contained only junctional sequences without quality scores, so filtering could not match that applied to full-length reads. Sequences were annotated with PyIR, a Python wrapper for IgBLAST v1.9, and V/J genes and CDR3 were assigned using IMGT germline references. Reads were filtered out if the reads had weak V/J assignments (E-value above 1e-6), no CDR3, stop codons, out-of-frame junctions, or ambiguous translated residues. V3J clonotypes were defined as sequences sharing the same inferred V gene, J gene, and CDR3 amino acid sequence. Percentage overlap between repertoires was computed as shared unique clonotypes divided by the size of the smaller repertoire. RTK rarefaction, the Chao1 estimator, and Recon v2.1 estimates of unobserved clonotypes were used to assess repertoire richness. OLGA was used to compute generation probabilities for all TCRbeta clonotypes that the gDNA method yielded from a few donors. Entries here come from immuneACCESS through TCRdb and include only in-frame sequences with V and J called. Some clones fail to appear in such tables; in the studies checked, an unresolved V gene covers under half of the shortfall, and the cause of the remainder is unknown. That table gives V, J and clone size, and the DNA gave D and trimming. In all, the sample holds approximately 840,000 clones, and about 97% of those were seen once. The top ten hold less than 0.3% of the sample.

This sample is drawn from a study of shared clonotypes between healthy human individuals (dated by TCRdb to 2019 to 2021). Concerning the study at large: A couple of women and three men aged 18 to 49 years were included in the cohort. Leukapheresis yielded between about 0.94 and 8.9 billion PBMCs per donor. To increase sequencing depth and limit assay-specific biases, TCR repertoire library preparation and sequencing were carried out by different laboratories using diverse techniques. Per donor, three plates each were used for CD4 naive and CD4 memory, two for CD8 naive, and one for CD8 memory. To estimate repertoire size and how much clonotype sharing occurs between individuals, the study deeply sequenced the blood TCR repertoires of about five healthy adults. Findings and caveats that apply to the study as a whole: Higher generation probabilities were observed for clonotypes shared by all four sorted-subset donors than for non-shared clonotypes. Incomplete sequencing was indicated by rarefaction of sorted-subset datasets, despite the large sequencing depth. Because the study included only a small number of donors, the genetic and exposure-history diversity represented was limited. Larger estimated clonotype richness was generally found for naive subsets than for memory subsets. Roughly 5.2% of naive CD4, around 4% of naive CD8, roughly 2.4% of memory CD4, and roughly 0.4% of memory CD8 clonotypes were shared across a few donors. Only blood was sampled, and tissue TCR repertoires likely differ from those in blood. Pairwise subsampling led to the expectation that sequencing depth would affect the degree of clonotype sharing among donors.

CDR1 and CDR2 are read off the germline V gene (reference sequence) as LNHDA and SQIVND. The germline ends are 21 bases apart after V is trimmed by 4 bases and J by 3 bases. From cysteine to phenylalanine, the CDR3 is 17 amino acids long. The read is trimmed to its CDR3 DNA, 51 bases read in frame from base 1. Sequencing was carried out using naive CD8+ T cells sorted from blood. The sample's cell subset or site, from its label and the paper: CD45RA+CCR7+. The V and J segments used are TRBV19 and TRBJ1-1; the D segment cannot be called with confidence. The sequence came from a man aged 30 to 45 in good health. The DNA reads as follows: TGTGCCAGTAGTACCAAGTGGAGCTCCGCATGGGACACTGAAGCTTTCTTT. It translates to CASSTKWSSAWDTEAFF.